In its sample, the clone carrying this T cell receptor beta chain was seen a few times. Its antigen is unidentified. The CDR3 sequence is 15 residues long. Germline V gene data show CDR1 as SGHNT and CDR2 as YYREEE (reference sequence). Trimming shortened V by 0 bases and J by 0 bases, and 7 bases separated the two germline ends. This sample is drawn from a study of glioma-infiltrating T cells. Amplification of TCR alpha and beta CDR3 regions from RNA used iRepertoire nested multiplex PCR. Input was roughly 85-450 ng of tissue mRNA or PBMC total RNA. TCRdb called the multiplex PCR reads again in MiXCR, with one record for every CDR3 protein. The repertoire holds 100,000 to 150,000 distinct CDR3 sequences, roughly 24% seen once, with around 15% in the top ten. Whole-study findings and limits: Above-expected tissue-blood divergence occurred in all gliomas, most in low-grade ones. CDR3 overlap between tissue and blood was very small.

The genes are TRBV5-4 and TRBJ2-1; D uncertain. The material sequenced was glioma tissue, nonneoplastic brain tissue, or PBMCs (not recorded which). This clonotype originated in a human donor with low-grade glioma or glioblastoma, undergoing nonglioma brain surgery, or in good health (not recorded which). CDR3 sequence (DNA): TGTGCCAGCAGCTTGGATAGTAGCTCCTACAATGAGCAGTTCTTC. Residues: CASSLDSSSYNEQFF.